This T cell receptor (beta chain) was identified during a study of regulatory T cells in long-lasting Graves disease. General study findings and limits: The study found lower TCR diversity in persistent Graves' patients than in newly diagnosed ones. The study found TRBV28, TRBJ1-2 and TRBJ2-5 favored in persistent disease.

With V trimmed by 3 bases and J by 0 bases, 14 bases remained unmatched. There are 20 residues in the CDR3. Construction of the TCR beta libraries employed iRepertoire HTBI primers in conjunction with Arm-PCR of CDR3 regions. TCRdb reprocessed the multiplex PCR reads via MiXCR and lists one record per CDR3 protein. The sample consists of roughly 400,000 distinct CDR3 sequences, roughly a fifth of them appearing once. Details on this clonotype: Its target is not known.

Described time point: persistent/refractory GD, antithyroid drugs over 5 years with positive TRAb. PBMCs provided the RNA from which the TCR library was made. This clonotype was sampled from a female donor with Graves disease. V and J are TRBV12-3 or TRBV12-4 and TRBJ2-6; 7 bases align to TRBD2. Source: peripheral blood mononuclear cells (PBMCs), taken when the disease was refractory, from a patient treated with antithyroid drugs. CDR3 bases: TGTGCCAGCAGTTTCCCTGGACGGGCTAGCGGCCCCTCTGGGGCCAACGTCCTGACTTTC. This gives the protein CASSFPGRASGPSGANVLTF.